The present entry profiles one TCR beta chain with its context. Its antigen is unidentified. PCR amplification relied on 60 Vbeta primers (plus 13 Jbeta primers). The repertoire was sequenced with immunoSEQ multiplex PCR; TCRdb's copy has only in-frame clones and lacks some. In the table there are roughly 190,000 clones, roughly 73% of which are singletons. CDR1 MDHEN and CDR2 SYDVKM come from the germline V gene. The CDR3 runs to 13 residues. V shed 8 bases, J shed 2 bases, and the junction held 6 bases outside the gene matches. These data originate in a study of cytomegalovirus exposure and HLA in healthy donors. Notes on the study in general: Association of approximately 16,000 TCR beta sequences with HLA alleles was found at 0.05 false discovery rate in a later analysis. Roughly even sequencing depth across donors was the assumption behind the presence/absence analyses.

The rearrangement links TRBV28 to TRBJ2-7; 7 positions match TRBD1. The sequenced material came from PBMCs. This TCR was recovered from a woman aged 30 to 39 in good health and CMV-seronegative. CDR3 in amino acids: CASGGTAPYEQYF. CDR3 bases: TGTGCCAGCGGTGGGACAGCTCCCTACGAGCAGTACTTC.